Listed below are T cell receptor beta chains from one sample, sequenced in a study of T cell responses to AZD1222 COVID-19 vaccine. Repertoires were generated with immunoSEQ multiplex PCR, while TCRdb's copy carries only in-frame clones and drops some. The table lists around 96,000 clones, more than 70% of them singletons. The input for sequencing was peripheral blood, taken 28 days after the second AZD1222 dose. The receptors stem from an adult who received the AZD1222 COVID-19 vaccine. CDR3s include the opening cysteine and the closing phenylalanine or tryptophan. A D gene is named only where the DNA matches it firmly. A row's size may be missing; if present it is once, few, many or a size class.

v_gene,d_gene,abundance,j_gene,CDR3nt,CDR3aa
TRBV3-1/TRBV3-2,TRBD2,NA,TRBJ2-1,TGTGCCAGCAGCCAAGTATCAGAGCGGGGGTTATACAATGAGCAGTTCTTC,CASSQVSERGLYNEQFF
TRBV5-1,NA,NA,TRBJ2-7,TGCGCCAGCAGCTCCGACTATATTCAAGCTTACGAGCAGTACTTC,CASSSDYIQAYEQYF
TRBV7-8,TRBD2,once,TRBJ2-1,TGTGCCAGCAGCCGGCCGGCGGGGGTTGAGCAGTTCTTC,CASSRPAGVEQFF
TRBV5-5,TRBD2,NA,TRBJ2-1,TGTGCCAGCCAAGCTGGGGAACCGGGACTAGCGGGAGACGGTGAGCAGTTCTTC,CASQAGEPGLAGDGEQFF
TRBV6-4,TRBD1,NA,TRBJ2-1,TGTGCCAGCAGTTCGGACAGGTCTGGCAATGAGCAGTTCTTC,CASSSDRSGNEQFF
TRBV5-1,NA,few,TRBJ2-2,TGCGCCAGCAGCTTGGTTCAGGACACCGGGGAGCTGTTTTTT,CASSLVQDTGELFF
TRBV28,TRBD2,NA,TRBJ2-1,TGTGCCAGCAGTCATCCATACATGTGGACTAGCGGGAAACCCAGCTCCTACAATGAGCAGTTCTTC,CASSHPYMWTSGKPSSYNEQFF
TRBV2,NA,few,TRBJ2-1,TGTGCCAGCAGTGAATACGAGCGAAAAACCTACAATGAGCAGTTCTTC,CASSEYERKTYNEQFF
TRBV30,NA,NA,TRBJ2-1,TGTGCCTCCCCCAGTAGGGGTAGAGGGACCAATGAGCAGTTCTTC,CASPSRGRGTNEQFF
TRBV7-2,NA,NA,TRBJ1-1,TGTGCCAGCAGCTCCTCCGGAACGGGCACTGAAGCTTTCTTT,CASSSSGTGTEAFF
TRBV3-1/TRBV3-2,TRBD2,NA,TRBJ2-7,TGTGCCAGCAGCCCGCGACTAGCGGGAGGTTACGAGCAGTACTTC,CASSPRLAGGYEQYF
TRBV7-8,NA,NA,TRBJ2-2,TGTGCCAGCAGCTTCGGGCGGGGTCCATCGGGGGAGCTGTTTTTT,CASSFGRGPSGELFF
TRBV4-2,NA,NA,TRBJ2-7,TGTGCCAGCAGCCAAGGTCCGCGGGACGAGCAGTACTTC,CASSQGPRDEQYF
TRBV2,TRBD1,NA,TRBJ1-2,TGTGCCAGCAGTGAAATGGGGACAGGGCAATACTATGGCTACACCTTC,CASSEMGTGQYYGYTF
TRBV7-8,TRBD1,NA,TRBJ1-6,TGTGCCAGCAGCCGAGGGGGGGACAGGTGGAATTCACCCCTCCACTTT,CASSRGGDRWNSPLHF
TRBV2,NA,NA,TRBJ1-6,TGTGCCAGCAGGGGGGACGGGGCGAACTCACCCCTCCACTTT,CASRGDGANSPLHF
TRBV6-4,TRBD1,NA,TRBJ2-7,TGTGCCAGCAGTGAGTCGGAGGGACAGGGGGTAGGCGAGCAGTACTTC,CASSESEGQGVGEQYF
TRBV30,NA,NA,TRBJ1-5,TGTGCCTGGAGTACGGGCCATAGCAATCAGCCCCAGCATTTT,CAWSTGHSNQPQHF
TRBV11-2,TRBD2,once,TRBJ2-3,TGTGCCAGCAGCACCCGGGCCCCGCGGGGGGATACGCAGTATTTT,CASSTRAPRGDTQYF
TRBV28,NA,NA,TRBJ2-7,TGTGCCAGCAGTTTTGGGGGCCTTAGCTTCTACGAGCAGTACTTC,CASSFGGLSFYEQYF
TRBV10-2,NA,NA,TRBJ1-5,TGCGCCAGCAGGGTTAACAGAGATGGCAATCAGCCCCAGCATTTT,CASRVNRDGNQPQHF
TRBV6-2/TRBV6-3,TRBD2,few,TRBJ2-7,TGTGCCAGCAGTTACTCGCCCCTACGACTAGCGGGGGGAAGCGAGCAGTACTTC,CASSYSPLRLAGGSEQYF
TRBV28,TRBD1,NA,TRBJ1-6,TGTGCCAGCAGAGGGACAGGCAATAATTCACCCCTCCACTTT,CASRGTGNNSPLHF
TRBV5-1,NA,NA,TRBJ2-7,TGCGCCAGCAGCCATGCATCCGGGGGCACCTACGAGCAGTACTTC,CASSHASGGTYEQYF
TRBV10-2,TRBD1,NA,TRBJ1-6,TGCGCCAGCAGTGAGTACCCTCAGACAGGGCCACGAGGAGGTAATTCACCCCTCCACTTT,CASSEYPQTGPRGGNSPLHF
TRBV18,NA,NA,TRBJ1-5,TGTGCCAGCTCACCGGAGGGCCGACAGCCCCAGCATTTT,CASSPEGRQPQHF
TRBV25-1,TRBD2,NA,TRBJ2-3,TGTGCCAGCAGTGCCATGGGTAGCGGGGGGGCCTATACGCAGTATTTT,CASSAMGSGGAYTQYF
TRBV2,NA,once,TRBJ1-6,TGTGCCAGCATCCCGGGGCGGACGAGGAATTCACCCCTCCACTTT,CASIPGRTRNSPLHF
TRBV6-5,NA,NA,TRBJ1-2,TGTGCCAGCAGCTACGACTCAACCAGATTTGTCGGCTACACCTTC,CASSYDSTRFVGYTF